Listed below are T cell receptor beta chains from one sample, sequenced in a study of shared clonotypes between healthy human individuals. Method: immunoSEQ multiplex PCR; TCRdb's copy keeps in-frame clones and lacks some. The table lists 2 million to 2.5 million clones, 80% to 95% of them singletons. Input material: naive CD4+ T cells from PBMCs. The receptors come from a man aged 18 to 35 in good health. Some clones in this sample may be carry-over from other donors' samples. Each CDR3 is given without its conserved first and last residue. Not every row has a clone size; where given, it reads once, few, many or a size class.

cdr3_length v_call clone_size cdr3_aa
11 TRBV18 - ASSGGTEETQY
10 TRBV6-4 - ATKGWTDTQY
13 TRBV11-2 - ASSRGRRSQETQY
13 TRBV2 - ASSGRGQGASGYT
13 TRBV9 - ASSVFGEITDTQY
13 TRBV5-1 - ASSLRDRDTGELF
12 TRBV6-6 once ASSYSELNYEQY
10 TRBV6-1 - ATVKDRGTGY
12 TRBV10-3 - AISESMGSYGYT
14 TRBV25-1 few ASSEHRGNMNTEAF
16 TRBV5-1 - ASYRTSGTTLSYNEQF
12 TRBV27 - ASRFRQTSYEQY
9 TRBV20-1 - SASIGEKLF
12 TRBV7-9 - ASSPRDTNNEQF
13 TRBV7-3 - ASSLGLANTGELF
12 TRBV5-1 - ASSSTGSTGELF
13 TRBV5-4 - ASSSRQGHDYGYT
12 TRBV9 - ASSVQGSTGELF
11 TRBV5-1 - ASSSDRYNEQF
15 TRBV7-9 - ASSLGRGTPAYNEQF
13 TRBV5-4 - ASSLVASGLKEQY
15 TRBV7-9 - ASSSRTGGRPGETQY
12 TRBV7-6 - ASSLFSEAYEQY
14 TRBV19 - ASSPSGRLNSYEQY
13 TRBV28 - ASRILGTGDHEQY
12 TRBV2 - ASSEAQAKNIQY
12 TRBV5-1 - ASSRLGQTGELF
12 TRBV5-1 once ASSRDRAYNEQF
11 TRBV6-5 - ASSYGAGGEAF
10 TRBV7-3 few ASSPPSGELF
14 TRBV13 - ASSLEDGSSYNEQF